This T cell receptor (beta chain) was retrieved from a study of T cells in Graves' hyperthyroidism and ophthalmopathy. General study findings and limits: Before onset, ophthalmopathy was predicted by the model a median roughly 6.8 months earlier.

This clonotype was recorded many times. Its antigen is unknown. Amplified regions were TCR beta CDR3 sequences from RNA transcripts. The primer set for the first-round RT-PCR of the TCR CDR3 was HTBI. TCRdb recomputed calls from the multiplex PCR reads with MiXCR, one row per CDR3 protein. The sample records roughly 510,000 distinct CDR3 sequences, 20% to 25% being singletons. The germline CDR1 and CDR2 sequences are SEHNR and FQNEAQ (reference sequence). The junction had 5 bases not matched to a gene; V was cut back by 2 bases and J by 5 bases. The CDR3 is 16 residues long. Using around 10 ml of fresh peripheral blood, PBMCs were prepared.

This chain links TRBV7-9 with TRBJ2-2, with 10 bases matching TRBD1. The clonotype originates from a man aged 18 to 29 with Graves' hyperthyroidism. Sequences were obtained from blood. CDR3 sequence reads: CASSLWDRGPTGELFF. For the CDR3, the DNA is TGTGCCAGCAGCTTATGGGACAGGGGACCTACCGGGGAGCTGTTTTTT.